A selection of T cell receptor beta chains follows, all from one sample in a study of cytomegalovirus exposure and HLA in healthy donors. TCRdb's copy holds only in-frame clones and misses some; the assay was immunoSEQ multiplex PCR. The listing records 150,000 or so clones. Source material: PBMCs. Every receptor here comes from a woman aged 45 to 65 in good health and CMV-seronegative. Each CDR3 is given with its conserved first and last residue. Fields, in order: V gene, J gene, D gene, CDR3 protein, CDR3 DNA. The D gene is left open where the match is weak.

V gene: TRBV19
J gene: TRBJ2-7
D gene: TRBD2
CDR3 protein: CASSTRTRGIYEQYF
CDR3 DNA: TGTGCCAGTAGTACCCGGACTAGAGGGATCTACGAGCAGTACTTC

V gene: TRBV21-1
J gene: TRBJ1-5
D gene: .
CDR3 protein: CASSGRESNSNQPQHF
CDR3 DNA: TGTGCCAGCAGCGGCCGGGAGTCAAATAGCAATCAGCCCCAGCATTTT

V gene: TRBV7-3
J gene: TRBJ2-3
D gene: TRBD2
CDR3 protein: CASSLKAGGVTDTQYF
CDR3 DNA: TGTGCCAGCAGCTTAAAGGCGGGGGGGGTCACAGATACGCAGTATTTT

V gene: TRBV7-2
J gene: TRBJ1-3
D gene: TRBD1
CDR3 protein: CASSSQGLGNTIYF
CDR3 DNA: TGTGCCAGCAGCTCACAGGGGTTAGGAAACACCATATATTTT

V gene: TRBV6-5
J gene: TRBJ1-1
D gene: TRBD1
CDR3 protein: CASSYLQGGTEAFF
CDR3 DNA: TGTGCCAGCAGTTATCTACAGGGGGGCACTGAAGCTTTCTTT

V gene: TRBV29-1
J gene: TRBJ1-3
D gene: TRBD1
CDR3 protein: CSATTQGIWGNTIYF
CDR3 DNA: TGCAGCGCAACGACACAGGGGATCTGGGGAAACACCATATATTTT

V gene: TRBV18
J gene: TRBJ1-3
D gene: .
CDR3 protein: CASSPGTGENTIYF
CDR3 DNA: TGTGCCAGCTCACCCGGGACGGGAGAAAACACCATATATTTT

V gene: TRBV28
J gene: TRBJ2-5
D gene: .
CDR3 protein: CASSLSDRQETQYF
CDR3 DNA: TGTGCCAGCAGTTTATCCGACAGGCAAGAGACCCAGTACTTC

V gene: TRBV27
J gene: TRBJ1-3
D gene: .
CDR3 protein: CASSLGGLSGNTIYF
CDR3 DNA: TGTGCCAGCAGTTTAGGGGGGTTATCTGGAAACACCATATATTTT

V gene: TRBV30
J gene: TRBJ2-3
D gene: TRBD2
CDR3 protein: CACPEASGRTDTQYF
CDR3 DNA: TGTGCCTGTCCGGAGGCTAGCGGGAGAACAGATACGCAGTATTTT

V gene: TRBV5-1
J gene: TRBJ2-7
D gene: TRBD1
CDR3 protein: CASSGGTGGFYEQYF
CDR3 DNA: TGCGCCAGCAGCGGAGGGACAGGGGGCTTTTACGAGCAGTACTTC

V gene: TRBV4-3
J gene: TRBJ2-1
D gene: .
CDR3 protein: CASSVRPDGDDEQFF
CDR3 DNA: TGCGCCAGCAGCGTGAGACCGGATGGAGACGATGAGCAGTTCTTC

V gene: TRBV19
J gene: TRBJ2-7
D gene: .
CDR3 protein: CAVSGRSYEQYF
CDR3 DNA: TGTGCCGTCAGTGGGAGGTCTTACGAGCAGTACTTC

V gene: TRBV7-2
J gene: TRBJ1-5
D gene: TRBD1
CDR3 protein: CASSLKTGGAEPQHF
CDR3 DNA: TGTGCCAGCAGCTTAAAGACAGGGGGAGCAGAGCCCCAGCATTTT

V gene: TRBV4-2
J gene: TRBJ2-7
D gene: .
CDR3 protein: CASSQVSIDYEQYF
CDR3 DNA: TGTGCCAGCAGCCAAGTGAGTATAGACTACGAGCAGTACTTC

V gene: TRBV4-1
J gene: TRBJ2-6
D gene: .
CDR3 protein: CASSQGPGSGANVLTF
CDR3 DNA: TGCGCCAGCAGCCAAGGTCCGGGGTCAGGGGCCAACGTCCTGACTTTC

V gene: TRBV7-6
J gene: TRBJ1-4
D gene: .
CDR3 protein: CASSLNRESNEKLFF
CDR3 DNA: TGTGCCAGCAGCTTAAATCGGGAGAGTAATGAAAAACTGTTTTTT

V gene: TRBV9
J gene: TRBJ2-1
D gene: .
CDR3 protein: CASSGDWDNEQFF
CDR3 DNA: TGTGCCAGCAGCGGGGACTGGGACAATGAGCAGTTCTTC

V gene: TRBV9
J gene: TRBJ1-2
D gene: TRBD1
CDR3 protein: CASSVGLTTGVHGYTF
CDR3 DNA: TGTGCCAGCAGCGTCGGACTAACAACAGGGGTACATGGCTACACCTTC

V gene: TRBV9
J gene: TRBJ2-3
D gene: .
CDR3 protein: CASSVPGGPTDTQYF
CDR3 DNA: TGTGCCAGCAGCGTACCCGGGGGGCCCACAGATACGCAGTATTTT

V gene: TRBV30
J gene: TRBJ2-7
D gene: TRBD1
CDR3 protein: CAWTSGQGAGEQYF
CDR3 DNA: TGTGCCTGGACTAGTGGACAGGGGGCAGGGGAGCAGTACTTC

V gene: TRBV27
J gene: TRBJ2-1
D gene: .
CDR3 protein: CASSPLRGGRFF
CDR3 DNA: TGTGCCAGCAGTCCCCTTCGGGGTGGTCGGTTCTTC

V gene: TRBV27
J gene: TRBJ2-2
D gene: TRBD1
CDR3 protein: CASRNWTGWAGELFF
CDR3 DNA: TGTGCCAGCAGAAACTGGACAGGCTGGGCAGGGGAGCTGTTTTTT

V gene: TRBV28
J gene: TRBJ1-5
D gene: TRBD1
CDR3 protein: CASTRGLTNQPQHF
CDR3 DNA: TGTGCCAGCACTAGGGGGCTGACAAATCAGCCCCAGCATTTT